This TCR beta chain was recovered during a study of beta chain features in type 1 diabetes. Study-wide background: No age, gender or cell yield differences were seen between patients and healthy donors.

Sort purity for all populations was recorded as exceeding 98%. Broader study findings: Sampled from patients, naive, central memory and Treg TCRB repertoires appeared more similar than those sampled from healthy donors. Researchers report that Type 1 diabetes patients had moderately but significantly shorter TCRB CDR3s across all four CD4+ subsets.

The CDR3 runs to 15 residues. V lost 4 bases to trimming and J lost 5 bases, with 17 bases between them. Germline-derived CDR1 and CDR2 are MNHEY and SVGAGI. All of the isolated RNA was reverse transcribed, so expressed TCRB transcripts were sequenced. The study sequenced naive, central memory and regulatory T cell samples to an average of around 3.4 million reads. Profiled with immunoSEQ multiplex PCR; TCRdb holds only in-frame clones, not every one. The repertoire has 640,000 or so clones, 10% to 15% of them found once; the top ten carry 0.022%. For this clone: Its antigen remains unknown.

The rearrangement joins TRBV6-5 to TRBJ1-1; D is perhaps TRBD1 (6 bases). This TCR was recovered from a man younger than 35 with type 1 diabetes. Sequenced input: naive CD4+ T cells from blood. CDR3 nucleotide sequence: TGTGCCAGCAGTTCCCTCCACCAGGGGACGACTGAAGCTTTCTTT. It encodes CASSSLHQGTTEAFF.